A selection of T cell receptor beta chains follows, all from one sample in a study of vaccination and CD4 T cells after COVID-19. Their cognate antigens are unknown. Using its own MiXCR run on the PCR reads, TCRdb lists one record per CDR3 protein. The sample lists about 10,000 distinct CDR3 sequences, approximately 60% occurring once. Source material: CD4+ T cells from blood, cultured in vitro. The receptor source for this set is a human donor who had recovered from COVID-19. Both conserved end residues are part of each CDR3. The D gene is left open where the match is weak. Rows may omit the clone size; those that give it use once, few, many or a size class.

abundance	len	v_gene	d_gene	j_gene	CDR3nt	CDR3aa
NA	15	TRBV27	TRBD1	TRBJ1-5	TGTGCCAGCAGACTATGGGGACAGCAAAACGAGCCCCAGCATTTT	CASRLWGQQNEPQHF
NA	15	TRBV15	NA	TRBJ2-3	TGTGCCACCAGCAAAAATTCGCAGCAGGTAGATACGCAGTATTTT	CATSKNSQQVDTQYF
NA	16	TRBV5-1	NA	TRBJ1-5	TGCGCCAGCAGCTTGGGACATGGGGGCCAGGGTCAGCCCCAGCATTTT	CASSLGHGGQGQPQHF
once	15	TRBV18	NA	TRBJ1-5	TGTGCCAGCTCACCACAGGTAGCTAGCAATCAGCCCCAGCATTTT	CASSPQVASNQPQHF
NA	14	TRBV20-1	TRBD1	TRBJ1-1	TGCAGTGCTAGGCAACAGGGGACCAACACTGAAGCTTTCTTT	CSARQQGTNTEAFF
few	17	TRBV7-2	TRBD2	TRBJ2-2	TGTGCCAGCAGCTCCCGTAGCGGGGGGGCGGGCACCGGGGAGCTGTTTTTT	CASSSRSGGAGTGELFF
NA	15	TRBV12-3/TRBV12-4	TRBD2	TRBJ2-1	TGTGCCAGCAGGGAGTCCGGGACTAGTCGCCATGAGCAGTTCTTC	CASRESGTSRHEQFF
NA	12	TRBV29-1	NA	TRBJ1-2	TGCAGCGTTGAGAGGGGGGGCTATGGCTACACCTTC	CSVERGGYGYTF
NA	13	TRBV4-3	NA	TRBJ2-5	TGCGCCAGCAGCCCCGGGACCAAAGAGACCCAGTACTTC	CASSPGTKETQYF
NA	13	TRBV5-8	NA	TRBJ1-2	TGTGCCAACACCGTGAGGAGTAACTATGGCTACACCTTC	CANTVRSNYGYTF
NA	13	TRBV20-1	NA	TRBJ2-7	TGCAGTGCGCAAACGGCGGGAACCTACGAGCAGTACTTC	CSAQTAGTYEQYF
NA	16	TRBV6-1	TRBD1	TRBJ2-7	TGTGCCAGCAGTAGTCCCGGGACAGGACTGAACTACGAGCAGTACTTC	CASSSPGTGLNYEQYF
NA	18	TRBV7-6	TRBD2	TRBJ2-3	TGTGCCAGCAGCCAAGCCCCTACGGGAGCGGGGGGCACAGATACGCAGTATTTT	CASSQAPTGAGGTDTQYF
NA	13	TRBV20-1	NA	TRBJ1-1	TGCAGTGCTAGAGCGAGAAGTGGGACTGAAGCTTTCTTT	CSARARSGTEAFF
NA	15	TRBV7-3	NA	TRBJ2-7	TGTGCCAGCAGCCCGACTCCAGAACCTTTCTACGAGCAGTACTTC	CASSPTPEPFYEQYF
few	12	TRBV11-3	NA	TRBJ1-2	TGTGCCAGCAGCTTAGGGAGGAATGGCTACACCTTC	CASSLGRNGYTF
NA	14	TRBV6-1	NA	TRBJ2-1	TGTGCCAGCAGTGAAGGTCGTACGTACAATGAGCAGTTCTTC	CASSEGRTYNEQFF
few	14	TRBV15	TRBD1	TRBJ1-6	TGTGCCATCCAGAGGGACAGGGGAAATTCACCCCTCCACTTT	CAIQRDRGNSPLHF
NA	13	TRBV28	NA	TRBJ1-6	TGTGCCAGCAGGCCAGAAACGTCTTCACCCCTCCACTTT	CASRPETSSPLHF
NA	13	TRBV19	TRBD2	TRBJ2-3	TGTGCCAGTTCTAGCGGCCGCACAGATACGCAGTATTTT	CASSSGRTDTQYF
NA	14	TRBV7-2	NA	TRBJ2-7	TGTGCCAGCAGCCGGGACGTTGCCTCCTACGAGCAGTACTTC	CASSRDVASYEQYF
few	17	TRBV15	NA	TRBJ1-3	TGTGCCACCAGCAGAGAAAGGTGGGACATCTCTGGAAACACCATATATTTT	CATSRERWDISGNTIYF
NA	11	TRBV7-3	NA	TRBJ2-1	TGTGCCAGCAGCGACTACAATGAGCAGTTCTTC	CASSDYNEQFF
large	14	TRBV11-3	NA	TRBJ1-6	TGTGCCAGCAGCTTCATCAGTGACAATTCACCCCTCCACTTT	CASSFISDNSPLHF
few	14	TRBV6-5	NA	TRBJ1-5	TGTGCCAGCAGTTACGTGCCGGGAGATCAGCCCCAGCATTTT	CASSYVPGDQPQHF
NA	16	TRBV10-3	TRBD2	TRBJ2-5	TGTGCCATCAGTGAAGGGATAGCGGGGGGTCAAGAGACCCAGTACTTC	CAISEGIAGGQETQYF
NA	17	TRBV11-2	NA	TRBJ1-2	TGTGCCAGCAGCCCAATTGGTGGCAGGTCCGGAGCCTATGGCTACACCTTC	CASSPIGGRSGAYGYTF
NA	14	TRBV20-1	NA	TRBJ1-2	TGCAGTGCTAGAACAAGGAGAGCTAACTATGGCTACACCTTC	CSARTRRANYGYTF
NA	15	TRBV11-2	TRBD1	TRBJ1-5	TGTGCCAGCAGCTTAGGGGACAGGGGGACGCAGCCCCAGCATTTT	CASSLGDRGTQPQHF
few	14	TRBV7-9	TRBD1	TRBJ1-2	TGTGCCAGCACCCTTGGCGGGACAGACTATGGCTACACCTTC	CASTLGGTDYGYTF
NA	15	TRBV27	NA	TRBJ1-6	TGTGCCAGCAGTTTATTTACCCAGGGTAATTCACCCCTCCACTTT	CASSLFTQGNSPLHF
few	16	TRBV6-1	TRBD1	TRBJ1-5	TGTGCCAGCAGTGAGTGGGGACAGGGAGGGAATCAGCCCCAGCATTTT	CASSEWGQGGNQPQHF
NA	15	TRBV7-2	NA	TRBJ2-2	TGTGCCAGCAGCCAGATTAGGGGCCCTGCCGGGGAGCTGTTTTTT	CASSQIRGPAGELFF